These 21 T cell receptor beta chains were sequenced from one sample in a study. MiXCR, run by TCRdb on the 5' RACE reads, gives a single entry per CDR3 protein. Of around 55,000 distinct CDR3 sequences detected, more than 20% appear once; the ten largest clones hold 2.5% to 3.5%. Tregs were sorted as CD4+CD25+CD127-/low cells. The sequenced sample consisted of tumor-infiltrating Tregs sorted from the breast tumor. The receptors derive from a female donor with breast cancer.

The chain is built from TRBV27 and TRBJ1-1, with 9 bases fitting TRBD1. CDR1 is MNHEY, CDR2 SMNVEV, per germline (reference sequence). Trimming took 6 bases from V and 1 from J; bases not matched to a gene: 6. The CDR3 sequence is 15 residues long. In DNA, the CDR3 is TGTGCCAGCAGGACAGGGGGTAACTGGAACACTGAAGCTTTCTTT. Translating it yields CASRTGGNWNTEAFF.

A note on this clonotype: This may be a read error, as it is one base from a much larger clone. Here the CDR3 omits its conserved ending phenylalanine or tryptophan, so a read error is the likely source. This chain connects TRBV7-3 to TRBJ1-3; D gene uncertain. The CDR3 is 13 amino acids. Germline lookup yields CDR1 SGHTA and CDR2 FQGTGA. Trimming cost V 5 bases and J 4 bases, with 9 bases left between them. The CDR3 DNA follows: TGTGCCAGCAGCCAACTCACCGGAAACACCATATATTCT. Translated: CASSQLTGNTIYS.

The chain has TRBV7-6 and TRBJ2-5, with 8 nucleotides matching TRBD1. Losses at the gene ends were 2 bases for V and 5 bases for J; bases not matched to a gene: 19. Germline CDR1 SGHVS, CDR2 FNYEAQ. The CDR3 has 19 amino acids. This CDR3 reads CASSLRAIGSGGAVETQYF. The CDR3 region has the DNA TGTGCCAGCAGCTTAAGGGCGATAGGTTCAGGGGGCGCAGTGGAGACCCAGTACTTC. The full variable domain, with the rest looked up from reference TRBV7-6 and TRBJ2-5, is GAGVSQSPRYKVTKRGQDVALRCDPISGHVSLYWYRQALGQGPEFLTYFNYEAQQDKSGLPNDRFSAERPEGSISTLTIQRTEQRDSAMYRCASSLRAIGSGGAVETQYFGPGTRLLVL.

The genes are TRBV20-1 and TRBJ2-1; 9 bases map to TRBD2. The CDR3 sequence is 15 residues long. V dropped 4 bases and J dropped 4; count of bases not matched to a gene: 8. In germline, CDR1 is DFQATT, CDR2 SNEGSKA (reference sequence). This CDR3 reads CSATDSAGGYNEQFF. CDR3 nucleotide sequence: TGCAGTGCTACGGATTCAGCGGGAGGATACAATGAGCAGTTCTTC.

Worth noting for this clonotype: No conserved phenylalanine or tryptophan ends this CDR3, so it is likely a read error. This chain uses TRBV20-1 with TRBJ2-7, with a tentative D call TRBD1 (6 bases). CDR1 is DFQATT, CDR2 SNEGSKA, per germline (reference sequence). With 5 bases removed from V and 0 bases from J, the gap between germline ends came to 11 bases. This CDR3 is 13 amino acids long. The CDR3 bases are TGCAGTGCTCCGGGACACCCCTCCTACGAGCAGTACCTC. Its protein is CSAPGHPSYEQYL.

The chain recombines TRBV18 with TRBJ2-7, with D possibly TRBD1 on 6 matching bases. Looked up from germline, CDR1 is KGHSH and CDR2 is LQKENI. V was pared by 8 bases and J by 7 bases, with 21 bases between. The CDR3 spans 14 residues. Written as DNA, the CDR3 is TGTGCCAGCCCCATTCCGGGACACGGAATTGAGCAGTACTTC. Protein: CASPIPGHGIEQYF.

The chain combines TRBV5-4 with TRBJ1-1; perhaps TRBD1 as D (6 bases). The CDR3 covers 15 residues. Trimming removed 4 bases at V and 4 bases at J, with 17 bases between. Germline CDR1 and CDR2: SGHNT and YYREEE (reference sequence). CDR3 sequence: CASSDARKTGTEAFF. The CDR3, as DNA: TGTGCCAGCAGCGACGCGAGGAAGACAGGCACTGAAGCTTTCTTT.

Turning to this clonotype: One junction end does not reproduce the germline sequence, and a read error may be involved. The chain employs TRBV12-3 or TRBV12-4 and TRBJ1-2; possibly TRBD1 for D (5 bases). The CDR3 extends over 16 amino acids. The CDR3 DNA sequence: TGTGCCAGCAACGATTCGGGGACGAGAGGCTACTATGGCTACAACTTC. Its protein product is CASNDSGTRGYYGYNF.

This clonotype showed up just a few times. V is TRBV12-3 or TRBV12-4 and J is TRBJ1-6; D call uncertain. The V end lost 6 bases, the J end lost 7 bases, and 10 bases lay between the germline ends. The CDR3 runs 13 residues. CDR3 sequence reads: CASSQDANSPLHF. The CDR3 nucleotides are TGTGCCAGCAGCCAAGACGCGAATTCACCCCTCCACTTT.

In regard to this clonotype: One base away lies a much larger clone, so this may be a sequencing read error. The chain uses TRBV7-9 and TRBJ2-1, with D unclear. The germline CDR1 and CDR2 sequences are SEHNR and FQNEAQ (reference sequence). This CDR3 contains 13 residues. V lost 7 bases and J 0 bases, leaving 7 bases between the germline ends. The CDR3 reads CASTAGSYNEQFF. For the CDR3, the DNA is TGTGCCAGCACCGCAGGCTCCTACAATGAGCAGTTCTTC. The entire variable domain, with the rest obtained from reference TRBV7-9 and TRBJ2-1, is as follows: DTGVSQNPRHKITKRGQNVTFRCDPISEHNRLYWYRQTLGQGPEFLTYFQNEAQLEKSRLLSDRFSAERPKGSFSTLEIQRTEQGDSAMYLCASTAGSYNEQFFGPGTRLTVL.

The chain links TRBV13 to TRBJ2-1; no clear D gene. This CDR3 region has 11 residues. V dropped 3 bases and J dropped 4 bases, with 1 base sitting between them. Germline V CDR1 and CDR2: PRHDT, FYEKMQ (reference sequence). This CDR3 is CASSFYNEQFF. In DNA form, the CDR3 reads TGTGCCAGCAGCTTTTACAATGAGCAGTTCTTC.

The chain carries TRBV18 and TRBJ2-2; 13 bases match TRBD2. The CDR3 is made up of 16 amino acids. Per germline, CDR1 KGHSH and CDR2 LQKENI. V was clipped by 3 bases and J by 6 bases; unmatched bases: 4. CDR3 sequence (DNA): TGTGCCAGCTCACCCGGACTAGCGGGAGCATCCGGGGAGCTGTTTTTT. Translating it yields CASSPGLAGASGELFF.

V is TRBV5-6 and J is TRBJ2-5; TRBD2 agrees at 8 bases. V shed 3 bases, J shed 5 bases, and the junction held 6 bases outside the gene matches. This CDR3 has 14 amino acids. Per the germline V gene, CDR1 is SGHDT and CDR2 is YYEEEE. The CDR3 DNA reads TGTGCCAGCAGCTGGAGCGGGGGAGGGGAGACCCAGTACTTC. This codes for CASSWSGGGETQYF.

A remark on this clonotype: The germline gene is not matched at one end of the junction; a read error may be the cause. CDR3: CSARGTGGLYERLFF. CDR3 sequence (DNA): TGCAGTGCTAGAGGGACAGGGGGACTATACGAAAGACTGTTTTTT. The chain recombines TRBV20-1 with TRBJ1-4, with 10 bases fitting TRBD1. The CDR3 spans 15 residues. Germline assignment: CDR1 DFQATT and CDR2 SNEGSKA (reference sequence).

This chain connects TRBV12-3 or TRBV12-4 to TRBJ2-7; D call uncertain. V lost 2 bases to trimming and J lost 2 bases, with 7 bases between them. CDR3 size: 13 residues. CDR3 amino acids: CASSLTTTYEQYF. The CDR3 nucleotides are TGTGCCAGCAGTTTAACGACGACCTACGAGCAGTACTTC.

This clonotype was observed a handful of times. The chain uses TRBV4-1 and TRBJ2-4, with TRBD2 matching over 16 bases. The CDR3 length is 18 residues. From germline, CDR1 is MGHRA and CDR2 YSYEKL. J gave up 0 bases and V 3 bases, and 2 bases lay outside the gene matches. The CDR3 is CASSQGLAGGPAKNIQYF. As DNA, the CDR3 is TGCGCCAGCAGCCAGGGACTAGCGGGAGGGCCAGCCAAAAACATTCAGTACTTC.

This clonotype was seen a handful of times. V is TRBV18 and J is TRBJ2-7, with TRBD2 matching over 10 bases. The CDR3 is 15 residues long. The germline V gene has CDR1 KGHSH and CDR2 LQKENI. Trimming took 2 bases from V and 4 from J; bases not matched to a gene: 5. The CDR3 sequence is CASSPSGRAEYEQYF. The CDR3 nucleotides are TGTGCCAGCTCACCAAGCGGGAGGGCCGAGTACGAGCAGTACTTC.

The chain carries TRBV4-2 and TRBJ2-7; TRBD1 matches at 9 bases. The V and J ends lost 4 bases and 7 bases, in that order; junction bases with no gene match: 11. Germline assignment: CDR1 LGHNA and CDR2 YNFKEQ. This CDR3 is built from 15 residues. CDR3 nucleotides: TGTGCCAGCAGCCCCGGACAGGGGAAGGATCGGGAGCAGTACTTC. It codes for CASSPGQGKDREQYF.

This clonotype was seen a few times. The V and J genes are TRBV5-1 and TRBJ1-4; D remains ambiguous. The V gene's germline CDR1 is SGHRS and CDR2 YFSETQ. V lost 0 bases, J lost 6 bases, and 6 bases lay in between. There are 13 residues in the CDR3. CDR3 sequence: CASSLGTDEKLFF. CDR3 DNA: TGCGCCAGCAGCTTGGGGACGGATGAAAAACTGTTTTTT.

There are many counts of this clonotype. The chain employs TRBV5-1 and TRBJ1-1; 7 bases are a match to TRBD1. V lost 6 bases to trimming and J lost 1 base; unmatched junction nucleotides: 3. CDR1 and CDR2 (germline): SGHRS, YFSETQ. There are 13 residues in the CDR3. The CDR3 loop reads CASIGQENTEAFF. CDR3 nucleotide sequence: TGCGCCAGCATCGGACAGGAGAACACTGAAGCTTTCTTT.

This rearrangement joins TRBV12-3 or TRBV12-4 to TRBJ2-7, with D tentatively TRBD1 or TRBD2 (5 bases each). The CDR3 length is 14 residues. V lost 6 bases to trimming and J lost 0 bases, with 12 bases between them. In DNA form, the CDR3 reads TGTGCCAGCAGCCGGGACCAGAGCTCCTACGAGCAGTACTTC. This translates into CASSRDQSSYEQYF.